Each of the 31 T cell receptor beta chains below was sequenced from the same sample in a study of T cells after yellow fever vaccination. Each CDR3 protein gets one entry after TCRdb re-called the 5' RACE reads with MiXCR. In the table there are 300,000 to 350,000 distinct CDR3 sequences, roughly 8.4% of which are singletons. Material: PBMCs, obtained more than 40 days after the first yellow fever vaccination. The receptor source for this set is a man aged 18 to 30 who received the YFV17D yellow fever vaccine.

V and J are TRBV7-8 and TRBJ2-5; D is unclear. Germline assignment: CDR1 SGHVS and CDR2 FQNEAQ. The CDR3 is 16 residues long. Trimming shortened V by 1 base and J by 0 bases, and 12 bases separated the two germline ends. The DNA of the CDR3 is TGTGCCAGCAGCTTAGGGGTATCGGGCTACCAAGAGACCCAGTACTTC. It specifies CASSLGVSGYQETQYF.

This clonotype was detected many times. The rearrangement joins TRBV29-1 to TRBJ2-2; perhaps TRBD1 as D (5 bases). Trimming stripped 7 bases from V and 3 bases from J, with 12 bases between. Germline loops: CDR1 SQVTM, CDR2 ANQGSEA. This CDR3 is 13 amino acids long. This chain's CDR3 is CSARVIDTGELFF. CDR3 DNA: TGCAGCGCCAGGGTTATCGACACCGGGGAGCTGTTTTTT.

This clonotype was seen ten or more times. This rearrangement joins TRBV5-1 to TRBJ2-3; 10 nucleotides align to TRBD2. This CDR3 spans 15 amino acids. After removal of 1 base from V and 2 bases from J, the junction contained 1 base not matched to a gene. Germline V gives CDR1 SGHRS, CDR2 YFSETQ. CDR3 nucleotides: TGCGCCAGCAGCTTGAGCGGGGGGGCCACAGATACGCAGTATTTT. It yields the protein CASSLSGGATDTQYF.

In its sample, this clonotype was seen a few times. The chain carries TRBV12-3 or TRBV12-4 and TRBJ2-1; 9 bases fit TRBD2. Trimming took 6 bases from V and 1 from J; bases not matched to a gene: 13. The CDR3 consists of 18 residues. CDR3 region: CASRDIAGTSRSYNEQFF. For the CDR3, the DNA is TGTGCCAGCAGAGACATAGCCGGGACTAGCAGGTCCTACAATGAGCAGTTCTTC.

The rearrangement uses TRBV9 and TRBJ1-5; D possibly corresponds to TRBD1 (5 bases). The CDR3 totals 14 residues. V was trimmed by 1 base and J by 5 bases, leaving 10 bases between them. CDR1 SGDLS and CDR2 YYNGEE come from the germline V gene. The CDR3 loop reads CASSVTPGDQPQHF. CDR3 DNA: TGTGCCAGCAGCGTAACCCCGGGGGATCAGCCCCAGCATTTT.

As regards this clonotype: A read error may produce the germline difference seen at one junction end. The chain combines TRBV20-1 with TRBJ2-1; D gene unclear. The CDR3 consists of 11 residues. Germline V CDR1 and CDR2: DFQATT, SNEGSKA (reference sequence). The chain's CDR3 is CSARKFNDQFF. The CDR3 DNA sequence: TGCAGTGCTAGGAAGTTCAATGATCAGTTCTTC.

In nucleotides, the CDR3 is TGTGCCAGCAGTTTTGCGGTCTACAATGAGCAGTTCTTC. As protein: CASSFAVYNEQFF. V usage is TRBV28 and J usage is TRBJ2-1; no firm D call. V shed 3 bases and J shed 3 bases, with 6 bases lying between them. In germline, CDR1 is MDHEN, CDR2 SYDVKM. The CDR3 has 13 residues.

There are a few counts of this clonotype. The chain employs TRBV7-2 and TRBJ2-3; 9 nucleotides align to TRBD2. The CDR3 spans 14 residues. After removal of 5 bases from V and 7 bases from J, the junction contained 7 bases not matched to a gene. CDR1 SGHTA and CDR2 FQGNSA come from the germline V gene. The CDR3 region has the DNA TGTGCCAGCAGCCCTCCTAGCGGGGTATATACGCAGTATTTT. Its protein is CASSPPSGVYTQYF.

This clonotype appeared many times. The chain employs TRBV6-2 or TRBV6-3 and TRBJ2-1; D might be TRBD2 (6 bases). Deletions cut 6 bases from V and 10 bases from J, with 13 bases between. CDR3 length: 12 amino acids. Looked up from germline, CDR1 is MNHEY and CDR2 is SVGEGT. CDR3 nucleotides: TGTGCCAGCAGCCCGGGGCGGGGAGAGCAGTTCTTC. Its translation is CASSPGRGEQFF.

V gene TRBV7-2 combines with J gene TRBJ2-1; D gene uncertain. In germline, CDR1 is SGHTA, CDR2 FQGNSA. CDR3 size: 13 residues. Trimming removed 4 bases at V and 5 bases at J, with 9 bases between. The CDR3 region is CASSSRRNNEQFF. CDR3 DNA sequence: TGTGCCAGCAGCTCCCGGCGGAACAATGAGCAGTTCTTC.

The chain carries TRBV7-6 and TRBJ2-1, with 9 bases identical to TRBD1. The V gene's germline CDR1 is SGHVS and CDR2 FNYEAQ. This CDR3 is built from 15 residues. The V and J ends lost 1 base and 8 bases, in that order; junction bases with no gene match: 6. CDR3: CASSLGDRVFHEQFF. The CDR3 DNA reads TGTGCCAGCAGCTTAGGGGACAGGGTCTTTCATGAGCAGTTCTTC.

This clonotype has a handful of counts. This chain links TRBV3-1 with TRBJ1-1; D unresolved. The germline V gene has CDR1 LGHDT and CDR2 YNNKEL (reference sequence). With 0 bases removed from V and 1 base from J, the gap between germline ends came to 9 bases. The length of the CDR3 is 15 residues. The CDR3 sequence is CASSQDRAGNTEAFF. The CDR3 DNA follows: TGTGCCAGCAGCCAAGATCGGGCAGGGAACACTGAAGCTTTCTTT.

The chain uses TRBV5-5 and TRBJ2-1; D possibly matches TRBD1 or TRBD2 (6 bases each). The CDR3 sequence is 16 residues long. The germline V and J ends were trimmed by 2 bases and 0 bases, with 12 bases remaining between them. Germline V CDR1 and CDR2: SGHKS, YYEKEE (reference sequence). The CDR3 here is CASSFGGGDSYNEQFF. CDR3 nucleotide sequence: TGTGCCAGCAGCTTCGGAGGGGGTGACTCCTACAATGAGCAGTTCTTC.

This clonotype came up a few times. V gene TRBV27 combines with J gene TRBJ1-5, with no clear D. The V end was cut by 0 bases, the J end by 5 bases, with 17 bases between. CDR1 and CDR2 (germline): MNHEY, SMNVEV (reference sequence). The CDR3 loop spans 17 amino acids. The CDR3 nucleotides are TGTGCCAGCAGTTTATCCCCTTCCGGGTCTTCGCATCAGCCCCAGCATTTT. Translation: CASSLSPSGSSHQPQHF.

This sequence joins TRBV27 and TRBJ1-6; D not certain. Germline V gene data show CDR1 as MNHEY and CDR2 as SMNVEV (reference sequence). This CDR3 comprises 13 residues. Trimming left V 5 bases short and J 13 bases short, with 15 bases between. Written as DNA, the CDR3 is TGTGCCAGCAGTCCGCACCCTGCTAACCCCCTCCACTTT. This codes for CASSPHPANPLHF.

This chain links TRBV9 with TRBJ2-5; 8 bases are shared with TRBD1. The CDR3 contains 15 residues. The germline CDR1 and CDR2 sequences are SGDLS and YYNGEE. V lost 0 bases, J lost 3 bases, and 4 bases stayed unmatched. The CDR3 spells CASSVGPTGEETQYF. CDR3 coding DNA: TGTGCCAGCAGCGTAGGCCCGACAGGGGAAGAGACCCAGTACTTC.

The gene calls are TRBV12-3 or TRBV12-4 and TRBJ2-5; D call uncertain. The CDR3 has 14 residues. Trimming removed 6 bases at V and 5 bases at J, with 16 bases between. The CDR3 spells CASRPEVGSETQYF. CDR3 in DNA: TGTGCCAGCAGACCCGAAGTGGGATCGGAGACCCAGTACTTC.

In its sample, this clonotype was seen a few times. The chain joins TRBV29-1 to TRBJ1-2; no clear D gene. The CDR3 length is 11 residues. Germline-derived CDR1 and CDR2 are SQVTM and ANQGSEA. V was clipped by 4 bases and J by 2 bases, with 5 bases between them. The CDR3 DNA follows: TGCAGCGTTGTCGTGAACTATGGCTACACCTTC. Protein product: CSVVVNYGYTF.

This clonotype turned up a few times. V gene TRBV21-1 combines with J gene TRBJ2-2; the D segment call TRBD2 is taken from the table without a DNA check. TRBV21-1 is annotated as a pseudogene. This CDR3 comprises 14 residues. The CDR3 is CASLLRLAAGELFF. CDR3 in DNA: TGTGCCAGCCTTCTTCGACTAGCCGCCGGGGAGCTGTTTTTT.

The chain recombines TRBV7-9 with TRBJ1-1, with D maybe TRBD1 (5 bases). This CDR3 comprises 14 residues. CDR1 is SEHNR and CDR2 is FQNEAQ in the germline V gene (reference sequence). V lost 2 bases to trimming and J lost 0 bases, with 7 bases between them. The chain's CDR3 is CASSLMGVNTEAFF. In DNA form, the CDR3 reads TGTGCCAGCAGCTTAATGGGGGTGAACACTGAAGCTTTCTTT.

This clonotype came up a few times. J is TRBJ1-2 and V is TRBV5-1, with D possibly being TRBD1 (6 bases). The germline V gene has CDR1 SGHRS and CDR2 YFSETQ. V was trimmed by 1 base and J by 6 bases, leaving 10 bases between them. CDR3 length: 13 amino acids. In nucleotides, the CDR3 is TGCGCCAGCAGCTTGACAGGGATTAATGGCTACACCTTC. Amino acids: CASSLTGINGYTF.

This clonotype was detected many times. This chain uses TRBV4-2 with TRBJ1-2; D is possibly TRBD1 (5 bases). Germline V gives CDR1 LGHNA, CDR2 YNFKEQ. The CDR3 is made up of 13 amino acids. V lost 0 bases to trimming and J lost 5 bases, with 7 bases between them. CDR3 in DNA: TGTGCCAGCAGCCAAGAGTCAGGGTATGGCTACACCTTC. Residues: CASSQESGYGYTF.

This sequence joins TRBV6-2 or TRBV6-3 and TRBJ2-3; the D is unclear. This CDR3 spans 13 amino acids. V was cut by 6 bases and J by 2 bases, with 9 bases left in between. CDR1 and CDR2 (germline): MNHEY, SVGEGT. The CDR3 region is CASRRDLTDTQYF. The CDR3 nucleotides are TGTGCCAGCAGAAGAGACCTCACAGATACGCAGTATTTT.

The chain has TRBV2 and TRBJ1-3; D gene unclear. Germline-derived CDR1 and CDR2 are SNHLY and FYNNEI. V shed 7 bases and J shed 0 bases, with 7 bases lying between them. The CDR3 covers 13 residues. Here the CDR3 DNA reads TGTGCCAGCAAGGCTAGCTCTGGAAACACCATATATTTT. Translation: CASKASSGNTIYF.

V and J are TRBV20-1 and TRBJ2-7; perhaps TRBD1 as D (6 bases). The CDR3 extends over 14 amino acids. Germline V gives CDR1 DFQATT, CDR2 SNEGSKA (reference sequence). The ends were cut back, 6 bases at V and 5 bases at J, with 20 bases in the middle. The CDR3 bases are TGCAGTGCATCGCTTCACAGGGTGCTCCACGAGCAGTACTTC. Residues: CSASLHRVLHEQYF.

The chain combines TRBV7-3 with TRBJ2-2; no definite D call. V was cut by 1 base and J by 6 bases, with 9 bases left in between. The CDR3 length is 14 residues. Per germline, CDR1 SGHTA and CDR2 FQGTGA. CDR3 residues: CASSLSLNSGELFF. The CDR3 DNA sequence: TGTGCCAGCAGCTTAAGCTTAAATTCCGGGGAGCTGTTTTTT.

This clonotype has at least ten counts. V is TRBV6-2 or TRBV6-3 and J is TRBJ1-1, with 7 nucleotides matching TRBD1. Germline V gene sequence: CDR1 MNHEY, CDR2 SVGEGT. Trimming cost V 6 bases and J 0 bases; bases outside gene matches: 13. This CDR3 has 17 residues. The chain's CDR3 is CASSTRTGSVLNTEAFF. In DNA, the CDR3 is TGTGCCAGCAGCACCAGGACAGGTTCTGTTTTGAACACTGAAGCTTTCTTT.

This chain's CDR3 is CASSFSGYEQYF. The CDR3 DNA reads as TGTGCCAGCAGTTTCTCCGGATACGAGCAGTACTTC. The chain joins TRBV6-2 or TRBV6-3 to TRBJ2-7; D is uncertain. Trimming took 4 bases from V and 4 from J, leaving 8 bases between them. Germline V CDR1 and CDR2: MNHEY, SVGEGT. CDR3 length: 12 residues.

This clonotype was picked up a small number of times. The chain has TRBV20-1 and TRBJ1-6; 7 bases fit TRBD1. The germline V gene encodes CDR1 DFQATT and CDR2 SNEGSKA (reference sequence). The CDR3 loop spans 17 amino acids. V gave up 3 bases and J gave up 4 bases; unmatched junction bases: 12. CDR3 DNA sequence: TGCAGTGCTAGCCCAACCGAAGGGGGCCGGTATAATTCACCCCTCCACTTT. Its protein is CSASPTEGGRYNSPLHF.

This chain joins TRBV7-2 and TRBJ2-7; perhaps TRBD2 as D (5 bases). The germline gives CDR1 SGHTA, CDR2 FQGNSA. The V end lost 5 bases, the J end lost 0 bases, and 14 bases lay between the germline ends. The CDR3 is made up of 15 amino acids. DNA for the CDR3: TGTGCCAGCAGCCTGGACTCGGTAAGCTCCTACGAGCAGTACGTC. This encodes CASSLDSVSSYEQYV.

The CDR3 DNA sequence: TGCGCCAGCAGCTTGGGGGACTTGGATAGCTACGAGCAGTACTTC. Residues: CASSLGDLDSYEQYF. This chain uses TRBV5-1 with TRBJ2-7, with a weak D call TRBD2 (6 bases). Trimming stripped 0 bases from V and 3 bases from J, with 13 bases between. The germline CDR1 and CDR2 sequences are SGHRS and YFSETQ. CDR3 length: 15 residues.